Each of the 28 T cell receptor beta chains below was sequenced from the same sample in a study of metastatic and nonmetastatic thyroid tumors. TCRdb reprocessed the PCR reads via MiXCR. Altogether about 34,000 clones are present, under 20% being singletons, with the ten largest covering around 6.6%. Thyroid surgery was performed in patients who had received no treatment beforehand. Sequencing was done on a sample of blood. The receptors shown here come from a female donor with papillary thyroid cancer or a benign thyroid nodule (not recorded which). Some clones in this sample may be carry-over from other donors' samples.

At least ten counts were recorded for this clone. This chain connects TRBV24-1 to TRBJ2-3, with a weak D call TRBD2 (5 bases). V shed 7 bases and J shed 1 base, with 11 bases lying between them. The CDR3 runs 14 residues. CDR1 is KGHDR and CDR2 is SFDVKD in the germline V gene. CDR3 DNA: TGTGCCACCAGGGCCGGGGTGGGCACAGATACGCAGTATTTT. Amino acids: CATRAGVGTDTQYF.

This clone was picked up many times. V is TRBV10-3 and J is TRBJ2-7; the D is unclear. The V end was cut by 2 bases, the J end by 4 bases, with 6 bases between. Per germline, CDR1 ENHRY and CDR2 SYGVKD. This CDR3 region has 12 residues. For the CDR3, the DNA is TGTGCCATCAGTGAGATACTATACGAGCAGTACTTC. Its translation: CAISEILYEQYF.

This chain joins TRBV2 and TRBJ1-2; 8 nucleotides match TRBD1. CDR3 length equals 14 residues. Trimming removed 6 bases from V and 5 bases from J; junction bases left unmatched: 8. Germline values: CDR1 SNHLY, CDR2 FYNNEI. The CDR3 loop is CASRRTGTGYGYTF. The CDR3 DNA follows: TGTGCCAGCAGGCGGACAGGGACAGGATATGGCTACACCTTC.

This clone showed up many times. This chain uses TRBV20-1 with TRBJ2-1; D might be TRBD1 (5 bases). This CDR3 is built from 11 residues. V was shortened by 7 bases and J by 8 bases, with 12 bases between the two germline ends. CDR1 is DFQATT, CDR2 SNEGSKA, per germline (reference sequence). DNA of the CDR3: TGCAGTGTGACAGATCAGGATGAGCAGTTCTTC. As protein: CSVTDQDEQFF.

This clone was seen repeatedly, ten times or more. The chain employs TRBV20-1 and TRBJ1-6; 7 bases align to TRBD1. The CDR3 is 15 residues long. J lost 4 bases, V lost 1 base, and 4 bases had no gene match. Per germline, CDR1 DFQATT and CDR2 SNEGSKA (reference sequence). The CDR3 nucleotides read TGCAGTGCTAGAGGGCGCAGGGGGTATAATTCACCCCTCCACTTT. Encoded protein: CSARGRRGYNSPLHF.

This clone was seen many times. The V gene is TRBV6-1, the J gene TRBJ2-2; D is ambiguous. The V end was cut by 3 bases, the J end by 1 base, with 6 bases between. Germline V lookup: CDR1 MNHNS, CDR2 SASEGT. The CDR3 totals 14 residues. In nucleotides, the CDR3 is TGTGCCAGCAGTGATGAGTGGAACACCGGGGAGCTGTTTTTT. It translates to CASSDEWNTGELFF.

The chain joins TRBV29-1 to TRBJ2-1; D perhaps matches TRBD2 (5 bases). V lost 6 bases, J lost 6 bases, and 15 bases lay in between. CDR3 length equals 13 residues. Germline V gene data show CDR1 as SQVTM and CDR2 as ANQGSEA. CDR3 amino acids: CSVMVGALNEQFF. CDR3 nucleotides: TGCAGCGTGATGGTGGGAGCTCTCAATGAGCAGTTCTTC.

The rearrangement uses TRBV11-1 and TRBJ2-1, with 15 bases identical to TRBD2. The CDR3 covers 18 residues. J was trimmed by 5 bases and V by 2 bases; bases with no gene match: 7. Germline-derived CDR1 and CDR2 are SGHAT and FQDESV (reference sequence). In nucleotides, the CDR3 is TGTGCCAGCAGCTTACTTCCGGGACTAGCGGGAGGAGACAATGAGCAGTTCTTC. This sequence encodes CASSLLPGLAGGDNEQFF.

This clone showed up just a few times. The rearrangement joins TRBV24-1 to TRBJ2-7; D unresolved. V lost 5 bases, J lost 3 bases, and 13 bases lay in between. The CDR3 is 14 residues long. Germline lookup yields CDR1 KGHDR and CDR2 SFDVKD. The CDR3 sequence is CATSGVGSGYEQYF. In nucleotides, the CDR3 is TGTGCCACCAGTGGTGTGGGCTCTGGCTACGAGCAGTACTTC.

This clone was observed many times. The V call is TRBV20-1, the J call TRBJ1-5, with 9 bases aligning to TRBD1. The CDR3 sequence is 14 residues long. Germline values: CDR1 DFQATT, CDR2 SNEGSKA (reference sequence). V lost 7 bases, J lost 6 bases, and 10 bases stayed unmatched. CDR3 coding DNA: TGCAGTGTTTCGCCCGGGACAGGGTCTCAGCCCCAGCATTTT. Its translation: CSVSPGTGSQPQHF.

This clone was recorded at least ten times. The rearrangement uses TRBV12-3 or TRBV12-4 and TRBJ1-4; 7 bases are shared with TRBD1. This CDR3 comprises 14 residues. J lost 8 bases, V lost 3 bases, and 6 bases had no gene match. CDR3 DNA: TGTGCCAGCAGTTTCGGAGGCAGGGGGGAAAAACTGTTTTTT. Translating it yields CASSFGGRGEKLFF.

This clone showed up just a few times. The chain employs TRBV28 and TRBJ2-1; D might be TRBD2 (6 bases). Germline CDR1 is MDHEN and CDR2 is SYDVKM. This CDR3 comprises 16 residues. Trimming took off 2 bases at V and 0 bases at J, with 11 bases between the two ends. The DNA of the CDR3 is TGTGCCAGCAGTTTAGCCCGGAGGGTCTCCTACAATGAGCAGTTCTTC. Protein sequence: CASSLARRVSYNEQFF. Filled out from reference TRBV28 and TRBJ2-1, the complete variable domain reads DVKVTQSSRYLVKRTGEKVFLECVQDMDHENMFWYRQDPGLGLRLIYFSYDVKMKEKGDIPEGYSVSREKKERFSLILESASTNQTSMYLCASSLARRVSYNEQFFGPGTRLTVL.

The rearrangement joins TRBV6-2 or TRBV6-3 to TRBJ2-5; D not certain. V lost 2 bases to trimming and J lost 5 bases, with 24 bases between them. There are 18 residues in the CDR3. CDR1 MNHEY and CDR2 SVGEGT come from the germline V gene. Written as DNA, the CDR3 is TGTGCCAGCAGTTACCCTCCTTCGTGGGTAGGTCCCAGGGAGACCCAGTACTTC. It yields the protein CASSYPPSWVGPRETQYF.

This chain's CDR3 is CASSLGQGPSQPQHF. In DNA, the CDR3 is TGCGCCAGCAGCCTAGGACAGGGGCCGAGTCAGCCCCAGCATTTT. V and J are TRBV5-1 and TRBJ1-5; 9 nucleotides match TRBD1. Trimming took 4 bases from V and 6 from J; bases not matched to a gene: 8. The CDR3 length is 15 residues. Germline CDR1 reads SGHRS; CDR2 reads YFSETQ.

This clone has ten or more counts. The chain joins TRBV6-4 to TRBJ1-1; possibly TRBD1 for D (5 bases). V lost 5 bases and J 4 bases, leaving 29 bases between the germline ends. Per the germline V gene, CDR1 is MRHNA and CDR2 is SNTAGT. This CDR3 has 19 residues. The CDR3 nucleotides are TGTGCCAGCAGTACCGCCACCGCGGGGGGTGCCCAATTTGGCACTGAAGCTTTCTTT. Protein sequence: CASSTATAGGAQFGTEAFF.

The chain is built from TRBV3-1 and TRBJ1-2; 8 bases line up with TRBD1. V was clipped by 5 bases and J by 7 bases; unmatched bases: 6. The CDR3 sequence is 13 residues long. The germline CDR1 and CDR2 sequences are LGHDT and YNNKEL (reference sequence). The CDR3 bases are TGTGCCAGCAGCTCCGGACAGGGCCGTGGCTACACCTTC. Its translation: CASSSGQGRGYTF.

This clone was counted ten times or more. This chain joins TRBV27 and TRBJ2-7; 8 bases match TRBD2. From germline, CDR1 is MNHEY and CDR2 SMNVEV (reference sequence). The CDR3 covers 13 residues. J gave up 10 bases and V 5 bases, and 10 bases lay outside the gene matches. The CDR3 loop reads CASSPIGGGGQYF. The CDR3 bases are TGTGCCAGCAGTCCGATCGGGGGGGGGGGCCAGTACTTC.

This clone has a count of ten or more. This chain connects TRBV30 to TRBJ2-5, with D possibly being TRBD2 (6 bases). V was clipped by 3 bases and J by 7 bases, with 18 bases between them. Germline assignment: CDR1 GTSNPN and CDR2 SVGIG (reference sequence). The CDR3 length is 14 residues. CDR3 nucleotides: TGTGCCTGGAGCTTTCAGAGCGGGTTGGGGACCCAGTACTTC. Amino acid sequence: CAWSFQSGLGTQYF.

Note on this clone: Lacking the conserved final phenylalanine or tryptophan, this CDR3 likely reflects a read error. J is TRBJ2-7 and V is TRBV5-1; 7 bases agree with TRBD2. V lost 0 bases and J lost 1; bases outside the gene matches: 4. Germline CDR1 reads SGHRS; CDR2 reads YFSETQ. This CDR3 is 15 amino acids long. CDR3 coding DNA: TGCGCCAGCAGCTTGGGGCCAGCGGGATCCTACGAGCAGTACTCC. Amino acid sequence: CASSLGPAGSYEQYS.

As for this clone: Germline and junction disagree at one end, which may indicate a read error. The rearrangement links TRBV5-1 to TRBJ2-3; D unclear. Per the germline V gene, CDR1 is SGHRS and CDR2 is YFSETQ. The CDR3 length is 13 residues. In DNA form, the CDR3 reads TGCTCCAGCAGGTTTGTCTCGGAAGATACGCAGTATTTT. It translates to CSSRFVSEDTQYF.

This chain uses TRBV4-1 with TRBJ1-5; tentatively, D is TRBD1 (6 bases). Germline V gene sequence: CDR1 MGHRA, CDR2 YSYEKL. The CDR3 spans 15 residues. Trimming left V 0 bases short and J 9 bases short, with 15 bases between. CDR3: CASSQDRTGRWPQHF. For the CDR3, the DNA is TGCGCCAGCAGCCAAGATCGAACAGGGAGGTGGCCCCAGCATTTT.

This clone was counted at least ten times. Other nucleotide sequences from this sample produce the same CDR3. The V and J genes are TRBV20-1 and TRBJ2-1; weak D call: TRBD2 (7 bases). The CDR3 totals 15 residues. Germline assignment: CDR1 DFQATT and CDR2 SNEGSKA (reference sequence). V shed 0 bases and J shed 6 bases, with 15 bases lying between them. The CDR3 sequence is CSARDWAGAGNEQFF. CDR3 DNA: TGCAGTGCTAGAGATTGGGCGGGGGCTGGCAATGAGCAGTTCTTC.

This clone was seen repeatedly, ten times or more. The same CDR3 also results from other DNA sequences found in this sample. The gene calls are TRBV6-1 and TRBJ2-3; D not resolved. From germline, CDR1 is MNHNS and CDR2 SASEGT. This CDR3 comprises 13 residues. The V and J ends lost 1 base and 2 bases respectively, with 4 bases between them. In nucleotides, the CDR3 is TGTGCCAGCAGTGAAGGGGCCACAGATACGCAGTATTTT. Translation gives CASSEGATDTQYF.

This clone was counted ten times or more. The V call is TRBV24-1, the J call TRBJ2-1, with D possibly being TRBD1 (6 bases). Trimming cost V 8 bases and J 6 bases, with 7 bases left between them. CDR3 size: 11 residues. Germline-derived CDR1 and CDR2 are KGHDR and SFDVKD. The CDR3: CATTRGNEQFF. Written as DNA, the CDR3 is TGTGCCACCACCAGGGGCAATGAGCAGTTCTTC.

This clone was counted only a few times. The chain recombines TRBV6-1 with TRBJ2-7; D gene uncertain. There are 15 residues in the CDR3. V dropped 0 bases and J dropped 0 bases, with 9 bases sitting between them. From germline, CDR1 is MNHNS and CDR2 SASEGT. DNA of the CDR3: TGTGCCAGCAGTGAAGCGGAGACTTCCTCCTACGAGCAGTACTTC. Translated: CASSEAETSSYEQYF.

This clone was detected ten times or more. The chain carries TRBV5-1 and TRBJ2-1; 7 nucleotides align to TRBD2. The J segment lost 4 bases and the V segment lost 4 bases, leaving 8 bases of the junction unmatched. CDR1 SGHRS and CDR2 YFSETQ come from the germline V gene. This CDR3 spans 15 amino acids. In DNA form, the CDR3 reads TGCGCCAGCAGCCCCAAAGCGGGGACTTACAATGAGCAGTTCTTC. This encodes CASSPKAGTYNEQFF.

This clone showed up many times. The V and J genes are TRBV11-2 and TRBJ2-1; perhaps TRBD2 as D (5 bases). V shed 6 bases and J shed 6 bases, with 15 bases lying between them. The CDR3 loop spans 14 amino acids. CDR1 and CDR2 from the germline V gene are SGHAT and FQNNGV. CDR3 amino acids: CASSVLSRANEQFF. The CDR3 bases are TGTGCCAGCAGTGTTCTGTCGAGGGCCAATGAGCAGTTCTTC.

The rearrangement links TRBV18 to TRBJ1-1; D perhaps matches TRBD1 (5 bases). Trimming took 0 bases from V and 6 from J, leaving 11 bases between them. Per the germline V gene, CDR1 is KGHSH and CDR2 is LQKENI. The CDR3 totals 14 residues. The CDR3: CASSPPGRTPEAFF. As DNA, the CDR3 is TGTGCCAGCTCACCACCGGGCAGGACACCTGAAGCTTTCTTT.